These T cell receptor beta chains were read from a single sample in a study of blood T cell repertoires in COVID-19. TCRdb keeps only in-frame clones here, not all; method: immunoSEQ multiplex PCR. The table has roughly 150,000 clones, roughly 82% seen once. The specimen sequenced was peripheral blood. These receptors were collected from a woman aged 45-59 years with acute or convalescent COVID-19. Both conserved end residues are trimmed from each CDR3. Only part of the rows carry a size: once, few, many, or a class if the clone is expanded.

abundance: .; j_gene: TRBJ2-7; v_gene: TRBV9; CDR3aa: ASSVRVRGQPILPYEQY
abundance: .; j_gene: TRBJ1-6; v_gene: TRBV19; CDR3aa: ASKETGGGGSPLH
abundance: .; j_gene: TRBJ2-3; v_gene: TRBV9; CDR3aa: ASSAGLSTDTQY
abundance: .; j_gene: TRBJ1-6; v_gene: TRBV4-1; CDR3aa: ASSQDYTGRGNSPLH
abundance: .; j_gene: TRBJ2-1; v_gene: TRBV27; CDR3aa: ASSLTMGEFAVEQF
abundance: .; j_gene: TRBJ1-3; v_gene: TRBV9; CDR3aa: ASQAQGYGNTIY
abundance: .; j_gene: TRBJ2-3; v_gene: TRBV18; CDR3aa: ASSPRSSGDHRTDTQY
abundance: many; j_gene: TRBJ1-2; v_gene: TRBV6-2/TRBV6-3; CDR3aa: ASSYTQGRTNYGYT
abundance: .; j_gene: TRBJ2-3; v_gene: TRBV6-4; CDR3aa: ASSEGTGVADTQY
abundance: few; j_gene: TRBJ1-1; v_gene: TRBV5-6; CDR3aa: ASRYRDTEAF
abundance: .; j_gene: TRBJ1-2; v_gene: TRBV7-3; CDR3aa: ASRNRIRPYYGYT
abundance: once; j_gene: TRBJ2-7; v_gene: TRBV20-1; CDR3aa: SAPGGYEQY
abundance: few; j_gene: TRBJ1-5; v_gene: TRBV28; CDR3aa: ASSFSGQPQH
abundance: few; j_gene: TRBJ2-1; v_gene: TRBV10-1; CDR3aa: ASSDGGRDEQF
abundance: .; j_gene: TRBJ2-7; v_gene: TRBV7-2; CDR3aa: ASSPKGLGLGEQY
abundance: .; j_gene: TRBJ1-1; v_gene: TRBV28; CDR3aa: ASPNAGNTEAF
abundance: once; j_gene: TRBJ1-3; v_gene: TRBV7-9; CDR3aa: ASSLEGVSGNTIY
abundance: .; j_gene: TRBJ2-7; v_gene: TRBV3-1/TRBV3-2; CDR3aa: ASGGETYEQY
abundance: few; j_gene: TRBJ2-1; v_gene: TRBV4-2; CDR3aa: ASSQVETSGSSEQF
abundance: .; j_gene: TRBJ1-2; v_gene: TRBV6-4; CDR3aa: ASSDSSRGYGYT
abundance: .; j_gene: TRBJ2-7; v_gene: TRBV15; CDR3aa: ATTQDRGISYEQY
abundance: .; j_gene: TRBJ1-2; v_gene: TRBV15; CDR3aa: ATSRQGSRGYT
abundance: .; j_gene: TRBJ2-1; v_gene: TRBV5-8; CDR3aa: ASNSGLIYNEQF
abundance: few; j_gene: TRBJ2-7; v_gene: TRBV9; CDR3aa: ASSVATGSYEQY
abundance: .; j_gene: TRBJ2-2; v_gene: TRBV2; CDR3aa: ASSAAATHTGELF
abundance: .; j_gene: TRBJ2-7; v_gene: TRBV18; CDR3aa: ASSTGAYEQY